One and the same sample provided the 5 T cell receptor beta chains below, sequenced in a study of blood T cell repertoires in COVID-19. TCRdb's table, derived via immunoSEQ multiplex PCR, lists solely in-frame clones and lacks some. The data show around 180,000 clones, roughly 76% seen once. The material sequenced was peripheral blood. The receptors originated from a woman older than 75 with COVID-19, enrolled during active disease.

About this clone itself: This sample includes further DNA sequences coding for the same CDR3. The rearrangement joins TRBV7-9 to TRBJ2-2; D gene ambiguous. CDR3 size: 15 residues. Germline loops: CDR1 SEHNR, CDR2 FQNEAQ (reference sequence). Trimming took 3 bases from V and 3 from J, leaving 11 bases between them. The CDR3 region is CASSLGPWDTGELFF. The DNA for the CDR3 is TGTGCCAGCAGCTTGGGCCCCTGGGACACCGGGGAGCTGTTTTTT.

The chain uses TRBV20-1 and TRBJ1-1; D is perhaps TRBD1 (5 bases). Germline V gives CDR1 DFQATT, CDR2 SNEGSKA (reference sequence). V was trimmed by 0 bases and J by 10 bases, leaving 9 bases between them. This CDR3 is 11 amino acids long. The CDR3 bases are TGCAGTGCTAGAGACAGGGTCGCAGCTTTCTTT. Protein sequence: CSARDRVAAFF.

This clone is a singleton in its sample. The chain is built from TRBV5-1 and TRBJ2-1; TRBD2 matches at 7 bases. The CDR3 spans 15 residues. The V and J ends lost 3 bases and 6 bases, in that order; junction bases with no gene match: 9. The germline V gene encodes CDR1 SGHRS and CDR2 YFSETQ. CDR3 loop: CASSSNGPGGNEQFF. In DNA form, the CDR3 reads TGCGCCAGCAGCTCAAACGGACCGGGGGGCAATGAGCAGTTCTTC.

The chain uses TRBV7-9 and TRBJ1-2; no reliable D call. The CDR3 spans 12 residues. Germline V gene data show CDR1 as SEHNR and CDR2 as FQNEAQ (reference sequence). Trimming shortened V by 2 bases and J by 5 bases, and 6 bases separated the two germline ends. The CDR3 protein is CASSLQAYGYTF. The CDR3 nucleotides are TGTGCCAGCAGCTTACAGGCATATGGCTACACCTTC.

CDR3 DNA sequence: TGTGCCACCTCTAGGAGCACAGATACGCAGTATTTT. It is translated as CATSRSTDTQYF. The chain joins TRBV24-1 to TRBJ2-3, with D uncertain. CDR1 KGHDR and CDR2 SFDVKD come from the germline V gene. CDR3 size: 12 residues. V was cut by 9 bases and J by 0 bases, with 6 bases left in between.